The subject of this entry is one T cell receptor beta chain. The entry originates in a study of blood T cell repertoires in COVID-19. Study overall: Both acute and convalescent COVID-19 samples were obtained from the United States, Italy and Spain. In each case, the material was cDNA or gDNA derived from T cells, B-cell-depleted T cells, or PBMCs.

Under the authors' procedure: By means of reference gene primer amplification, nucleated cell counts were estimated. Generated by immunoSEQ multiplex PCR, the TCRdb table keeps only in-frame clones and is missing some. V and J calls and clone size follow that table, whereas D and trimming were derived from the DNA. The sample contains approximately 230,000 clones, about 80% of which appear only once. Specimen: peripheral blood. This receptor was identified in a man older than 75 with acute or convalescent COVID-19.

The chain's CDR3 is CASSRGTGIRQPQHF. The CDR3, as DNA: TGTGCCAGCTCCCGGGGGACAGGGATTCGGCAGCCCCAGCATTTT. The chain uses TRBV18 and TRBJ1-5; TRBD1 matches at 9 bases. The CDR3 is made up of 15 amino acids. Germline CDR1 KGHSH, CDR2 LQKENI. V was clipped by 6 bases and J by 7 bases; unmatched bases: 10.